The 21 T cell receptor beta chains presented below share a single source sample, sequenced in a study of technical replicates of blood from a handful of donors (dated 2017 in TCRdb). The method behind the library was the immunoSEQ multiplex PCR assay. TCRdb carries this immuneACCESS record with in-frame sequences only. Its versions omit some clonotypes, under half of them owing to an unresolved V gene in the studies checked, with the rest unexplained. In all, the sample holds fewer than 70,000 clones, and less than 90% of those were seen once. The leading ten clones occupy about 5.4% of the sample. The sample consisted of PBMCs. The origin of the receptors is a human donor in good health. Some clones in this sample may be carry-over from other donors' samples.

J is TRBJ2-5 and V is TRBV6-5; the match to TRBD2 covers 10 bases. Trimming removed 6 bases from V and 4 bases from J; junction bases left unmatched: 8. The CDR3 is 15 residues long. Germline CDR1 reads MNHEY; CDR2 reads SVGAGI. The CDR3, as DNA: TGTGCCAGCAGCCGACTAGCGGGTAAAGGAGAGACCCAGTACTTC. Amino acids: CASSRLAGKGETQYF.

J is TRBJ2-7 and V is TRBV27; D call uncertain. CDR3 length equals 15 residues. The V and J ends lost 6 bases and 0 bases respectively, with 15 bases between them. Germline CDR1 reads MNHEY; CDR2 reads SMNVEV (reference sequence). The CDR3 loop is CASSPGATYSYEQYF. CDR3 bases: TGTGCCAGCAGCCCCGGAGCCACCTACTCCTACGAGCAGTACTTC.

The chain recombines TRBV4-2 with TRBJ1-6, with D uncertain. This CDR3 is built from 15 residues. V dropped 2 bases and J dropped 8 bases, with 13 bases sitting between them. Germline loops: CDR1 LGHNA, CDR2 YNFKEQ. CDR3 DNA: TGTGCCAGCAGCCAATTACACAGTTCGGATTCACCCCTCCACTTT. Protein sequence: CASSQLHSSDSPLHF.

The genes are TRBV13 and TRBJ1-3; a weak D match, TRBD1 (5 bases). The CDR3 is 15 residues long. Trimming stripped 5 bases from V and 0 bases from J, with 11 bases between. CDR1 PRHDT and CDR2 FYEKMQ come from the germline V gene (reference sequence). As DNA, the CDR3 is TGTGCCAGCAGCCCCAGGGTTCTCTCTGGAAACACCATATATTTT. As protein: CASSPRVLSGNTIYF.

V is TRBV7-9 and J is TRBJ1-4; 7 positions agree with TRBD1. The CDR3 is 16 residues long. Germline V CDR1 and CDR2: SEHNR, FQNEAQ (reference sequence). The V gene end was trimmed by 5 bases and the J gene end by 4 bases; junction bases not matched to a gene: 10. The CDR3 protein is CASSPRQGPNNEKLFF. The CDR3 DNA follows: TGTGCCAGCAGCCCACGACAGGGCCCAAATAATGAAAAACTGTTTTTT.

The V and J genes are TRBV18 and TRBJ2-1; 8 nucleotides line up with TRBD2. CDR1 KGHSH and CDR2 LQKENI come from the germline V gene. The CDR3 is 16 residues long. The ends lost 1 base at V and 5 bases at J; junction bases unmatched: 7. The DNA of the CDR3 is TGTGCCAGCTCACCACTGATGAGCGGGGGAGACAATGAGCAGTTCTTC. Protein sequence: CASSPLMSGGDNEQFF.

The DNA for the CDR3 is TGCGCCAGCAGCCAAGACTGGAAGGGGGACACTGAAGCTTTCTTT. It is translated as CASSQDWKGDTEAFF. The gene calls are TRBV4-3 and TRBJ1-1, with D possibly being TRBD1 (6 bases). V was shortened by 0 bases and J by 3 bases, with 11 bases between the two germline ends. Germline assignment: CDR1 LGHNA and CDR2 YSLEER. The length of the CDR3 is 15 residues.

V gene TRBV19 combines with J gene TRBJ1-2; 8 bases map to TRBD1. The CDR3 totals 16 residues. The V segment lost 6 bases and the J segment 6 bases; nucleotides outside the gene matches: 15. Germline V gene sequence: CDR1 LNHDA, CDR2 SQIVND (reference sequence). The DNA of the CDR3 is TGTGCCAGTAGCACCCCCTCAGGGGGCCATTTAAATGGCTACACCTTC. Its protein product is CASSTPSGGHLNGYTF.

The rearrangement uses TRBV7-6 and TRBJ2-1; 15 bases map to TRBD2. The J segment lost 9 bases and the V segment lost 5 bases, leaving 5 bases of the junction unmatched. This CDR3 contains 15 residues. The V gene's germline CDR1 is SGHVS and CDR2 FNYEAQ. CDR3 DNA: TGTGCCAGCAGCCAGGGACTAGCGGGGGGAAGTGAGCAGTTCTTC. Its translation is CASSQGLAGGSEQFF.

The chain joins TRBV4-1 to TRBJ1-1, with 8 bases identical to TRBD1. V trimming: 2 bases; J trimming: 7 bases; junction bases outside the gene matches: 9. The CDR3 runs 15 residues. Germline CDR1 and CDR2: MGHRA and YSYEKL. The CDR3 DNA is TGCGCCAGCAGCCAACATACGCAGGGGGCGAGTGAAGCTTTCTTT. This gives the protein CASSQHTQGASEAFF.

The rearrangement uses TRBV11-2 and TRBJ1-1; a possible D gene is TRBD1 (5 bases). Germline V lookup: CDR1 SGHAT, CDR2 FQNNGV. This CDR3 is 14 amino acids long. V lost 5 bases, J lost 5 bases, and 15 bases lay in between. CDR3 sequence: CASSPHQGTTEAFF. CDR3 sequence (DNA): TGTGCCAGCAGCCCCCACCAGGGAACGACTGAAGCTTTCTTT.

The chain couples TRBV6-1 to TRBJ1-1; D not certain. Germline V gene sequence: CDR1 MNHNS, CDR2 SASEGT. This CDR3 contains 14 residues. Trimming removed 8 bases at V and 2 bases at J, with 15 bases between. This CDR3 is CASGKRTQNTEAFF. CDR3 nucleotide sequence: TGTGCCAGCGGCAAAAGAACACAAAACACTGAAGCTTTCTTT.

The CDR3 DNA follows: TGTGCCAGCTCGGCAGGGGTAAGTCAGCCCCAGCATTTT. As protein: CASSAGVSQPQHF. The chain couples TRBV18 to TRBJ1-5; D perhaps matches TRBD1 (6 bases). V was clipped by 6 bases and J by 6 bases, with 12 bases between them. The CDR3 consists of 13 residues. Germline V CDR1 and CDR2: KGHSH, LQKENI.

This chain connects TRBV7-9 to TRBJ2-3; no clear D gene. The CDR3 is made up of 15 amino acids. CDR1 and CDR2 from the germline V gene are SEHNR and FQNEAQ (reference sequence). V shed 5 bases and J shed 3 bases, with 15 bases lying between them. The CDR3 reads CASSPEELTTDTQYF. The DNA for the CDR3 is TGTGCCAGCAGCCCTGAGGAGTTAACAACAGATACGCAGTATTTT.

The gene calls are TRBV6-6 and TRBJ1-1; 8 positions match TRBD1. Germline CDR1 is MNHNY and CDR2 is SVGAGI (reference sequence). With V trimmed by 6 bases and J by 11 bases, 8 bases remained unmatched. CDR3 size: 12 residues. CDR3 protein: CASSDRGGTAFF. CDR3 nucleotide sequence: TGTGCCAGCAGCGACAGGGGCGGGACGGCTTTCTTT.

The CDR3 loop is CASSGRGRPPTKQYF. For the CDR3, the DNA is TGTGCCAGCAGCGGCAGAGGGCGCCCACCTACGAAGCAGTACTTC. The chain uses TRBV9 and TRBJ2-7, with a weak D call TRBD2 (5 bases). Trimming cost V 3 bases and J 8 bases, with 21 bases left between them. Germline V gene lookup returns CDR1 SGDLS and CDR2 YYNGEE. The CDR3 is made up of 15 amino acids.

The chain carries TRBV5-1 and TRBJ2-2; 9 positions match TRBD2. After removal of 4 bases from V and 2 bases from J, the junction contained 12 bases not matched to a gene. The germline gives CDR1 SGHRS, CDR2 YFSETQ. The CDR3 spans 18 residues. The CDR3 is CASSRFPVAGANTGELFF. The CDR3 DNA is TGCGCCAGCAGCCGATTCCCGGTAGCGGGGGCAAACACCGGGGAGCTGTTTTTT.

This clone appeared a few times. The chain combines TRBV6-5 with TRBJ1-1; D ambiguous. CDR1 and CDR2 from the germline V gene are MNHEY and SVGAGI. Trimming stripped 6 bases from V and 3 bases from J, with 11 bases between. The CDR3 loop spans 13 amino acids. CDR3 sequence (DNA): TGTGCCAGCAGCCGGAAGAGGGACACTGAAGCTTTCTTT. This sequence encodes CASSRKRDTEAFF.

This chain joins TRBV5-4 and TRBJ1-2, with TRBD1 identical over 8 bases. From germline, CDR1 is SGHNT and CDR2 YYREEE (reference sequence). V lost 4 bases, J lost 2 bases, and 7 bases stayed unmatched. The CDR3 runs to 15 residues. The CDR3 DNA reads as TGTGCCAGCAGCAAAGACAGGGGAGTGAACTATGGCTACACCTTC. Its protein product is CASSKDRGVNYGYTF. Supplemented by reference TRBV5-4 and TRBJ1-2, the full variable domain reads ETGVTQSPTHLIKTRGQQVTLRCSSQSGHNTVSWYQQALGQGPQFIFQYYREEENGRGNFPPRFSGLQFPNYSSELNVNALELDDSALYLCASSKDRGVNYGYTFGSGTRLTVV.

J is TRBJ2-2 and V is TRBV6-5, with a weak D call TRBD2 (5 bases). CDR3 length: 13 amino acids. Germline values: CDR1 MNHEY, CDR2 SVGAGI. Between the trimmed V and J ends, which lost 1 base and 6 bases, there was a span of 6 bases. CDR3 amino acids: CASSYLRAGELFF. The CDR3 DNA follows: TGTGCCAGCAGTTACTTGAGGGCCGGGGAGCTGTTTTTT.

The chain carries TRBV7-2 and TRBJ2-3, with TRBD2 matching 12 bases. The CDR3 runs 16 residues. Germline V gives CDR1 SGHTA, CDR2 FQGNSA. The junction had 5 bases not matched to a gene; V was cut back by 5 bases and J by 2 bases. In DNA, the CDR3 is TGTGCCAGCAGCACACTAGCGGGGGGTGCCACAGATACGCAGTATTTT. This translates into CASSTLAGGATDTQYF.